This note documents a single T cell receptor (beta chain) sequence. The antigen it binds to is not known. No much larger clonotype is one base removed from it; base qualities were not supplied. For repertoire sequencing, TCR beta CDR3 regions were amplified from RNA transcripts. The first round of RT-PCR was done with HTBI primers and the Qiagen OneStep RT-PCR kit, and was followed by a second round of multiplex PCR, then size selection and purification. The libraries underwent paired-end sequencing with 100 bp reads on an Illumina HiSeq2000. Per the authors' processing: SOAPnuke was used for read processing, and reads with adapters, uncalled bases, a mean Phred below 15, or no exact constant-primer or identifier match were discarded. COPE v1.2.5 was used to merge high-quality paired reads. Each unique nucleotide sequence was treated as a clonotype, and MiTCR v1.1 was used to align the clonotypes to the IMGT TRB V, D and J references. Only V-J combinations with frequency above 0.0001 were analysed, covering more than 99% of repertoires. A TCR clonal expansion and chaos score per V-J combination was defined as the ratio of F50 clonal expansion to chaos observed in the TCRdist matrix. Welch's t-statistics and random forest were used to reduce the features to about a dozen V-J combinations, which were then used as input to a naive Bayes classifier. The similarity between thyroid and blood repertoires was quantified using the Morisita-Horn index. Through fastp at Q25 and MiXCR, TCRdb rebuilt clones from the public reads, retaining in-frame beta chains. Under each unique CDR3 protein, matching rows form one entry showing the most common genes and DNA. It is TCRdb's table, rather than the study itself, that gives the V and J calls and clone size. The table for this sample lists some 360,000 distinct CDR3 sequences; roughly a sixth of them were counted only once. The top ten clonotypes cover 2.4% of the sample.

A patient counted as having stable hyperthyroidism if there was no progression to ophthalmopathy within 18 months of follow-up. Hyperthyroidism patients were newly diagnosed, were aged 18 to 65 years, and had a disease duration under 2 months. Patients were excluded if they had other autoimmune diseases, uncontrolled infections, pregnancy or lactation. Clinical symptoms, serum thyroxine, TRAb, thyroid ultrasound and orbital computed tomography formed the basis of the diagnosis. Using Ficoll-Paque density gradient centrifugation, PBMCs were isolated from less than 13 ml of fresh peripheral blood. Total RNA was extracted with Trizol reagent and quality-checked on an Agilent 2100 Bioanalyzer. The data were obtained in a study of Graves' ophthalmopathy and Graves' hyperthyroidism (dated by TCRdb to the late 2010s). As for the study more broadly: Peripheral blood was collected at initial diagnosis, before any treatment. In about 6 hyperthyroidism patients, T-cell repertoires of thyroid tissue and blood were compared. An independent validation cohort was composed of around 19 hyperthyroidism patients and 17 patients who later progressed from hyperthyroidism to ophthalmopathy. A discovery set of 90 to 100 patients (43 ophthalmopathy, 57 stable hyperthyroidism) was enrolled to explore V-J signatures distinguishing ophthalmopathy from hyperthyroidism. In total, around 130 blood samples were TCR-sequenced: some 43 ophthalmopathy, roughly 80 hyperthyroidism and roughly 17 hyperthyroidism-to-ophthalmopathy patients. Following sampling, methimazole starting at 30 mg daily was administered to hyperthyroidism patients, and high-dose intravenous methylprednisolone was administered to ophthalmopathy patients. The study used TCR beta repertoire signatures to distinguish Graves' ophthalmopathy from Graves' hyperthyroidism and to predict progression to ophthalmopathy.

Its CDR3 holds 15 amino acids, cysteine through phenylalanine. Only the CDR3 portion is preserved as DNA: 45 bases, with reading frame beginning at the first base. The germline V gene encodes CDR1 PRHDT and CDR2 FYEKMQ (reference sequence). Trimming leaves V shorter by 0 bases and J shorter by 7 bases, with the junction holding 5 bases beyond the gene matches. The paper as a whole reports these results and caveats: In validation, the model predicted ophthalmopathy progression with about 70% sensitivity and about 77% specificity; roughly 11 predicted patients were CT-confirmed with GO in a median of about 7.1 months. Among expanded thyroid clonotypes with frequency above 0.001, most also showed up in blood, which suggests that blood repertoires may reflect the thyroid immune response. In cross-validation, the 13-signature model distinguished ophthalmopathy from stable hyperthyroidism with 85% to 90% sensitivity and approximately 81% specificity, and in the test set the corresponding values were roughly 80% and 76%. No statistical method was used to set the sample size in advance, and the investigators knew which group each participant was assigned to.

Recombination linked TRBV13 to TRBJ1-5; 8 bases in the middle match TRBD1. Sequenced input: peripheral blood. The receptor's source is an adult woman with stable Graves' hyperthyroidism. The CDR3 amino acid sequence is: CASSLGPDRDQPQHF. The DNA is TGTGCCAGCAGCTTAGGACCGGACAGGGACCAGCCCCAGCATTTT. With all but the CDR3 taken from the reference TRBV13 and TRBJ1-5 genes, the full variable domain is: AAGVIQSPRHLIKEKRETATLKCYPIPRHDTVYWYQQGPGQDPQFLISFYEKMQSDKGSIPDRFSAQQFSDYHSELNMSSLELGDSALYFCASSLGPDRDQPQHFGDGTRLSIL.